This T cell receptor (beta chain) was captured by sequencing in a study of identical twins listed by TCRdb under 2016. Turning to the overall study: The study deep-sequenced TCR alpha and beta repertoires from monozygotic twins, unrelated adults of various ages and cord blood to test whether fetal clonotypes persist. To rule out contamination, replicate twin experiments were performed at different times with different library preparation protocols. Overall study results and their limits: Zero-insertion analyses could be partly confounded by invariant T cells such as MAIT and iNKT, though diverse VJ usage argued against such confounding for most clonotypes. Compared with coincidental sharing between unrelated individuals, an excess of low generation-probability sequences was observed among out-of-frame TCR alpha sequences shared between twins. Because the same donors could not be followed over many years, the conclusions depended on cross-sectional statistical analysis. In beta out-of-frame sequences, excess twin sharing was weaker, because having fewer shared sequences lowered the signal-to-noise ratio. Recombination models systematically underestimated out-of-frame TCR alpha sharing in monozygotic twins but agreed with sharing between unrelated individuals. Abundant cord blood beta clonotypes carried fewer insertions; young adult naive repertoires showed a weaker similar trend, while memory repertoires showed none.

Only healthy Caucasian donors were included. Three pairs of female monozygotic twins, all aged roughly 18 to 29 years, made up the twin cohort. The RNA used for TCR libraries was isolated from peripheral blood mononuclear cells. V is trimmed back by 6 bases and J by 4 bases, and the junction contains 9 bases that no gene match accounts for. Reading from cysteine to phenylalanine, the CDR3 counts 15 amino acids. Kept here is only the CDR3 DNA, which spans 45 bases and is read in frame from base 1. CDR1 MNHNS and CDR2 SASEGT are derived from the germline V gene. To prepare the library, 5' RACE was applied. Instrument used: Illumina HiSeq 2000. Template switching added a universal primer binding site, and the final cDNA carried a unique molecular identifier that allowed TCR cDNA molecules to be counted accurately. First-strand cDNA for TCR alpha and beta chains was synthesized from specific primers in the conserved constant-segment region. To control for contamination, every cDNA library carried two barcodes: a SMART-Mk sample barcode plus Illumina barcodes. TruSeq adapter sequences, together with Illumina sample barcodes, were added in two successive PCR steps. The TCR alpha and beta cDNA libraries were sequenced on the Illumina HiSeq platform using custom primers. The authors' analysis ran thus. Unique molecular identifiers were extracted from raw reads with MiGEC, and CDR3 positions were determined with MiXCR. For each individual, recombination models were inferred using an EM algorithm with the repgenHMM and IGoR tools. Shared clonotype analysis was performed with the tcR package in R, normalizing sharing by the product of cloneset sizes. Out-of-frame nonproductive sequences were analyzed to study raw recombination free of thymic and clonal selection effects. TCRdb reprocessed the public reads (quality trimming at Q25 with fastp, clone calling with MiXCR) and kept in-frame beta chains. Under each unique CDR3 protein, matching rows form one entry showing the most common genes and DNA. These V and J calls are TCRdb output, not the study's own analysis. The sample table records roughly 750,000 distinct CDR3 sequences; around 20% of these occur just once. Of the sample, 4.3% falls within the top ten clones.

Concerning this clonotype itself: This receptor's antigen is unknown. Qualities for individual bases were not recorded, and no much larger clone is one base off.

Separately, the same data were catalogued under a study of T cells expressing NK-cell markers. According to the second study: TCR beta-chain repertoires were profiled in sorted CD3+CD56+NKG2C+, CD3+CD56+NKG2C- and CD3+CD56-NKG2C+ T-cell subsets from seven or eight donors. Seven of the eight sequenced donors were HCMV-seropositive and one was HCMV-seronegative. In several experiments an anti-gammadeltaTCR antibody was added to restrict sorting to alphabetaTCR-expressing T cells. In more than 5 donors, the dominant CD3+CD56+NKG2C+ clonotypes ranked among the top 10 CD8+ clonotypes, making up about 1.0-8% of CD8+ T cells. Those dominant clonotypes were again the most abundant among CD3+CD56-NKG2C+ cells in a few donors, at about 25-65%. Whether the expanded NKG2C-expressing T cell clones were specific for HCMV antigens remained unclear. The study sequenced eight donors, all healthy volunteers chosen at random: three men and five women. A commercial ELISA kit detecting HCMV-specific IgG in serum was used to determine HCMV serostatus. For six donors, bulk peripheral blood T-cell repertoires were also sequenced from unsorted PBMC. MIGEC was used to demultiplex reads and group reads by UMI, and MiTCR was used to assemble and quantify clonotypes. To exclude erroneous sequences, any TCR cDNA sequence not supported by at least two reads was discarded. The tcR package was used for downstream repertoire analysis, and clonotypes were matched across fractions by CDR3 nucleotide sequence plus V segment. VDJmatch was used to annotate antigen specificity against VDJdb, with one amino acid substitution in CDR3 allowed.

The clonotype originates from a woman under 30 in good health. The sequence joins TRBV6-1 to TRBJ2-5; 9 junctional bases match TRBD1. Material for sequencing was PBMCs. The CDR3 in this case is CASSLGTGMPETQYF. The nucleotide sequence is given as TGTGCCAGCAGCCTCGGGACAGGGATGCCAGAGACCCAGTACTTC.